Given below is one TCR beta chain in context. Its antigen is currently unknown. Other DNA sequences in the same sample also yield this CDR3. This record comes from a study of shared clonotypes between healthy human individuals. Findings and caveats of the study: What limited the represented genetic and exposure-history diversity was the small number of donors. Larger estimated richness was generally recorded for naive subsets relative to memory subsets.

A CD45RA-negative memory subset and a CD45RA+ naive subset were separated from the CD4+ cells. TCRdb's table, derived via immunoSEQ multiplex PCR, lists solely in-frame clones and lacks some. The sample has some 2,000,000 clones; about 95% are singletons. From germline, CDR1 is SGHRS and CDR2 YFSETQ. CDR3 length: 12 amino acids. Trimming left V 7 bases short and J 0 bases short, with 7 bases between. This TCR came from a man younger than 35 in good health. The rearrangement links TRBV5-1 to TRBJ1-2; D remains unclear. Sequenced sample: naive CD4+ T cells sorted from blood. The subset here: CD45RA+ positively selected. CDR3 residues: CASRGTNYGYTF. The CDR3 nucleotides are TGCGCCAGCCGGGGAACTAACTATGGCTACACCTTC.